These 20 T cell receptor beta chains originate from one sample sequenced in a study of PD-1 blockade in classical Hodgkin lymphoma. Measured with immunoSEQ multiplex PCR; TCRdb has only the in-frame clones, and not every one. Found here are 11,000 to 15,000 clones, 85% to 90% of them singletons; the top ten hold approximately 4.2%. The patients all showed relapse after autologous stem cell transplantation, while their brentuximab vedotin exposure varied. Sequenced here: peripheral blood mononuclear cells (PBMCs), sampled at baseline. The receptor source for this set is a human donor with classical Hodgkin lymphoma.

V gene TRBV5-1 combines with J gene TRBJ1-1; a possible D gene is TRBD1 (5 bases). The CDR3 consists of 14 residues. The V end was cut by 4 bases, the J end by 3 bases, with 13 bases between. CDR1 and CDR2 from the germline V gene are SGHRS and YFSETQ. CDR3: CASSGEGEYTEAFF. The DNA for the CDR3 is TGCGCCAGCAGCGGCGAAGGGGAGTACACTGAAGCTTTCTTT.

Only a few counts were recorded for this clone. V usage is TRBV27 and J usage is TRBJ2-1; tentatively, D is TRBD2 (6 bases). Germline values: CDR1 MNHEY, CDR2 SMNVEV (reference sequence). Between the trimmed V and J ends, which lost 6 bases and 4 bases, there was a span of 16 bases. The CDR3 spans 15 residues. CDR3 sequence reads: CASSGGAGYYNEQFF. The CDR3 DNA follows: TGTGCCAGCAGCGGAGGGGCTGGATATTACAATGAGCAGTTCTTC.

This chain joins TRBV29-1 and TRBJ1-1, with a weak D call TRBD1 (6 bases). The CDR3 sequence is 13 residues long. Between the trimmed V and J ends, which lost 6 bases and 1 base, there was a span of 12 bases. Germline V lookup: CDR1 SQVTM, CDR2 ANQGSEA. CDR3 DNA sequence: TGCAGCGTCCAACAGGGTAGGAACACTGAAGCTTTCTTT. This gives the protein CSVQQGRNTEAFF.

This chain uses TRBV19 with TRBJ1-1; 7 positions agree with TRBD1. CDR1 is LNHDA, CDR2 SQIVND, per germline (reference sequence). The V gene end was trimmed by 8 bases and the J gene end by 6 bases; junction bases not matched to a gene: 9. CDR3 length: 13 amino acids. The CDR3 DNA is TGTGCCAGTTCCCAGGGGGGTTTAGCTGAAGCTTTCTTT. Protein product: CASSQGGLAEAFF.

The table lists this clone with a count of one. The chain joins TRBV19 to TRBJ2-5; 7 nucleotides match TRBD2. Germline CDR1 LNHDA, CDR2 SQIVND (reference sequence). Unmatched junction bases numbered 6, after V lost 3 bases and J lost 5 bases. This CDR3 has 14 residues. CDR3 region: CASSIRDYGETQYF. The CDR3 bases are TGTGCCAGTAGTATCCGGGACTATGGGGAGACCCAGTACTTC.

V and J are TRBV6-5 and TRBJ1-2; D not resolved. CDR1 and CDR2 (germline): MNHEY, SVGAGI. This CDR3 is 13 amino acids long. V lost 0 bases and J lost 8, with 10 bases in between. The CDR3 protein is CASSYSISRGYTF. CDR3 in DNA: TGTGCCAGCAGTTACTCGATTTCAAGGGGCTACACCTTC.

This rearrangement joins TRBV4-1 to TRBJ1-2; the match to TRBD1 covers 7 bases. The CDR3 loop spans 17 amino acids. With V trimmed by 0 bases and J by 5 bases, 12 bases remained unmatched. Looked up from germline, CDR1 is MGHRA and CDR2 is YSYEKL. This CDR3 is CASSQETDRTTKYGYTF. The DNA of the CDR3 is TGCGCCAGCAGCCAAGAGACGGACAGGACTACCAAATATGGCTACACCTTC.

The V call is TRBV27, the J call TRBJ2-1, with TRBD1 as a possible D gene (7 bases). The CDR3 totals 16 residues. Per germline, CDR1 MNHEY and CDR2 SMNVEV (reference sequence). Deletions cut 3 bases from V and 2 bases from J, with 14 bases between. CDR3 nucleotides: TGTGCCAGCAGTTTTGGCGGGACAGCCACCTACAATGAGCAGTTCTTC. Protein: CASSFGGTATYNEQFF.

The chain combines TRBV6-6 with TRBJ1-1; no firm D call. Germline V gives CDR1 MNHNY, CDR2 SVGAGI (reference sequence). Trimming left V 2 bases short and J 2 bases short, with 6 bases between. This CDR3 comprises 13 residues. CDR3 in DNA: TGTGCCAGCAGTTACAATCACAACACTGAAGCTTTCTTT. This translates into CASSYNHNTEAFF.

Only one count was recorded for this clone. The rearrangement uses TRBV7-6 and TRBJ2-1; weak D call: TRBD2 (6 bases). V was cut by 4 bases and J by 6 bases, with 10 bases left in between. This CDR3 is 13 amino acids long. The germline V gene has CDR1 SGHVS and CDR2 FNYEAQ. The CDR3 bases are TGTGCCAGCAGCTCTGGGGGGAGCAATGAGCAGTTCTTC. Translated, it gives CASSSGGSNEQFF.

The chain is built from TRBV5-5 and TRBJ2-7, with D unresolved. Germline-derived CDR1 and CDR2 are SGHKS and YYEKEE (reference sequence). The CDR3 totals 13 residues. Trimming left V 1 base short and J 5 bases short, with 10 bases between. CDR3 bases: TGTGCCAGCAGCTTGAGTCACCTGAACGAGCAGTACTTC. Its protein is CASSLSHLNEQYF.

This rearrangement joins TRBV6-5 to TRBJ1-2; D is undetermined. The ends were cut back, 0 bases at V and 5 bases at J, with 13 bases in the middle. From germline, CDR1 is MNHEY and CDR2 SVGAGI. The CDR3 has 15 amino acids. The CDR3 nucleotides are TGTGCCAGCAGTTACTCGTCGAGAAAGCCTTATGGCTACACCTTC. Its translation: CASSYSSRKPYGYTF.

This clone was detected only once. The V and J genes are TRBV11-2 and TRBJ1-5; a possible D gene is TRBD1 (6 bases). The CDR3 sequence is 14 residues long. V was cut by 5 bases and J by 3 bases, with 11 bases left in between. Germline V gene data show CDR1 as SGHAT and CDR2 as FQNNGV. CDR3 DNA sequence: TGTGCCAGCAGCCTAACAGGGAACAATCAGCCCCAGCATTTT. Protein: CASSLTGNNQPQHF.

The V and J genes are TRBV23-1 and TRBJ2-2, with 10 positions matching TRBD2. TRBV23-1 is identified as an open reading frame with a role that is uncertain. This CDR3 is 23 amino acids long. The junction had 24 bases not matched to a gene; V was cut back by 4 bases and J by 1 base. In DNA form, the CDR3 reads TGCGCCAGCAGTCCTTTAGGTAGGGGGCAGGGGGCTAGCGGGAGCTGGAACACCGGGGAGCTGTTTTTT. Its translation: CASSPLGRGQGASGSWNTGELFF.

The rearrangement links TRBV28 to TRBJ1-2; the D gene is possibly TRBD1 (5 bases). Trimming removed 3 bases from V and 7 bases from J, with 12 bases in between. The germline gives CDR1 MDHEN, CDR2 SYDVKM. This CDR3 spans 13 amino acids. CDR3 loop: CASSLTQGGGYTF. CDR3 nucleotide sequence: TGTGCCAGCAGTTTGACCCAGGGAGGTGGCTACACCTTC.

This clone showed up just a few times. The J gene is TRBJ1-1, the V gene TRBV10-3; maybe TRBD1 (5 bases). The CDR3 sequence is 14 residues long. Trimming removed 3 bases at V and 4 bases at J, with 12 bases between. The germline CDR1 and CDR2 sequences are ENHRY and SYGVKD. Written as DNA, the CDR3 is TGTGCCATCAGTGACTCCCGAGGGGTCACTGAAGCTTTCTTT. Protein: CAISDSRGVTEAFF.

V is TRBV2 and J is TRBJ1-4, with D unresolved. CDR1 SNHLY and CDR2 FYNNEI come from the germline V gene. V lost 6 bases and J 6 bases, leaving 11 bases between the germline ends. The CDR3 spans 13 residues. CDR3 in DNA: TGTGCCAGCAGGAGGGAGAAGGATGAAAAACTGTTTTTT. It specifies CASRREKDEKLFF.

The genes are TRBV29-1 and TRBJ1-1; D is undetermined. Per the germline V gene, CDR1 is SQVTM and CDR2 is ANQGSEA. The length of the CDR3 is 13 residues. V was shortened by 0 bases and J by 4 bases, with 9 bases between the two germline ends. As DNA, the CDR3 is TGCAGCGTTGAAGAGACCTCGGGCACTGAAGCTTTCTTT. As protein: CSVEETSGTEAFF.

This chain connects TRBV4-2 to TRBJ1-2; 7 bases are a match to TRBD1. Germline V lookup: CDR1 LGHNA, CDR2 YNFKEQ. Trimming took 4 bases from V and 4 from J; bases not matched to a gene: 3. This CDR3 comprises 13 residues. CDR3 nucleotide sequence: TGTGCCAGCAGCCTGACAGGGACCTATGGCTACACCTTC. This translates into CASSLTGTYGYTF.

As regards this clone: At one end the junction does not follow the germline gene, possibly because of a read error. The same CDR3 is also encoded by other DNA sequences in this sample. The CDR3 DNA follows: TGTGCCAGCAGCTTACAGGGGACAGGCGGCTACACTTTC. Translation gives CASSLQGTGGYTF. The chain has TRBV7-2 and TRBJ1-2; TRBD1 matches 8 bases. Germline CDR1 reads SGHTA; CDR2 reads FQGNSA. This CDR3 contains 13 residues.